This record concerns one T cell receptor beta chain sequence. CDR3 length: 13 residues. Trimming removed 0 bases at V and 8 bases at J, with 11 bases between. Germline CDR1 and CDR2: SGHDT and YYEEEE. The entry originates in a study of blood T cell repertoires in COVID-19. Study at large: Sources were T cells, B-cell-depleted T cells, or PBMCs; the material itself was cDNA or gDNA.

Per the original methods: Scientists estimated how many nucleated cells there were by amplifying reference gene primers. Some clones are missing from TCRdb's copy, which holds only in-frame ones; the method was immunoSEQ multiplex PCR. From that table come the V and J calls and clone size; the DNA was used to work out D and trimming. The repertoire holds about 50,000 clones, 90% seen once, with about 8.9% in the top ten. Sequenced input: peripheral blood. The TCR was taken from a woman aged 80 or over with acute or convalescent COVID-19. The chain combines TRBV5-6 with TRBJ1-2; D is possibly TRBD1 (6 bases). CDR3 sequence: CASSLGAGAGYTF. CDR3 bases: TGTGCCAGCAGCTTGGGCGCAGGGGCGGGCTACACCTTC.